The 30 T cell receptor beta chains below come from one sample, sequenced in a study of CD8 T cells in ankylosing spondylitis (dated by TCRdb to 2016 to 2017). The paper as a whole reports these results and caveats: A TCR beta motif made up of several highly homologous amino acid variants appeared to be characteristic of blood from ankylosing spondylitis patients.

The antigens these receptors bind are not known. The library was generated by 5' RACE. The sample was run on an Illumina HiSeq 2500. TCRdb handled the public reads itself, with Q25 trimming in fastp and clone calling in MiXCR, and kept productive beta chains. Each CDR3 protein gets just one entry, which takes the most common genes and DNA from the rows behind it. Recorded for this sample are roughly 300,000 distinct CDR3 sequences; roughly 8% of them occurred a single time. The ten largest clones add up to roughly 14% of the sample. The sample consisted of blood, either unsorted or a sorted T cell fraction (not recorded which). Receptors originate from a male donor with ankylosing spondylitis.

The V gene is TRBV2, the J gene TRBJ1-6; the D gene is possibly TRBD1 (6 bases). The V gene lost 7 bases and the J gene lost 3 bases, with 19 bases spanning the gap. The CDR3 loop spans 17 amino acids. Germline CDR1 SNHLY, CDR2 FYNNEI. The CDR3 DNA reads TGTGCCAGCACGGGGTTTCTAGGGGGAAGCTATAATTCACCCCTCCACTTT. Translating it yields CASTGFLGGSYNSPLHF.

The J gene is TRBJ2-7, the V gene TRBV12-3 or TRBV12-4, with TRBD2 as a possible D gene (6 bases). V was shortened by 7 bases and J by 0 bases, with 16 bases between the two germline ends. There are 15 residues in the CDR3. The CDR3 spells CASTYRRGGSYEQYF. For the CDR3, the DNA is TGTGCCAGCACCTATCGGCGGGGCGGCTCCTACGAGCAGTACTTC.

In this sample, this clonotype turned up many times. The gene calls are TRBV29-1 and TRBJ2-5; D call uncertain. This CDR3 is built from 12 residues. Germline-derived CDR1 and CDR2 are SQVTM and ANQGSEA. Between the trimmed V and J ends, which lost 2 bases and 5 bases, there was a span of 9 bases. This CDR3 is CSVEISRETQYF. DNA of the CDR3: TGCAGCGTTGAAATCAGTAGGGAGACCCAGTACTTC.

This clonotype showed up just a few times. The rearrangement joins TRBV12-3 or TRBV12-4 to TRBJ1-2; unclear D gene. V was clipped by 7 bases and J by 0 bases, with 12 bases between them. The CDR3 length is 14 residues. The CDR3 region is CASTNIGTNYGYTF. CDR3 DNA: TGTGCCAGCACCAATATCGGAACTAACTATGGCTACACCTTC.

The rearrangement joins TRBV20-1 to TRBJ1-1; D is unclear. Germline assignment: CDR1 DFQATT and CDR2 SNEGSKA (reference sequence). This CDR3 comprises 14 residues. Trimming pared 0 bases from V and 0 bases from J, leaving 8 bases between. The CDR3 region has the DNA TGCAGTGCTAGAGACGCAGGATTGAACACTGAAGCTTTCTTT. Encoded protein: CSARDAGLNTEAFF.

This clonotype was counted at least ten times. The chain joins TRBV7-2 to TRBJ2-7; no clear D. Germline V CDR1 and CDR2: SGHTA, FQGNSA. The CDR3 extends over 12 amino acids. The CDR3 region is CAASDPSTPVYF. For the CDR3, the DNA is TGTGCGGCGTCCGATCCGTCCACTCCCGTGTACTTC.

CDR3 DNA: TGTGCCAGCAGCATCGGACCTAATCAGTACTTC. Encoded protein: CASSIGPNQYF. The chain joins TRBV5-6 to TRBJ2-7; no clear D gene. The V gene lost 4 bases and the J gene lost 10 bases, with 12 bases spanning the gap. The CDR3 totals 11 residues. Germline V gene sequence: CDR1 SGHDT, CDR2 YYEEEE.

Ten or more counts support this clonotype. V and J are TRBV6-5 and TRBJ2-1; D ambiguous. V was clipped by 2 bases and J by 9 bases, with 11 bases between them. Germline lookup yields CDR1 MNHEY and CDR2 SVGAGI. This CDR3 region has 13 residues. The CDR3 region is CASSYLNYGEQFF. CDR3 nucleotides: TGTGCCAGCAGTTACCTAAATTACGGTGAGCAGTTCTTC.

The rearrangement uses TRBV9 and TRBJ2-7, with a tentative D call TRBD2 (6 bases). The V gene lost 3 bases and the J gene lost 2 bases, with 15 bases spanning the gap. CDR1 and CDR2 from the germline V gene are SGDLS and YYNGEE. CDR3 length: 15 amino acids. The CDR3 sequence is CASSGPGTSPYEQYF. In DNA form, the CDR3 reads TGTGCCAGCAGCGGCCCCGGGACTTCGCCCTACGAGCAGTACTTC.

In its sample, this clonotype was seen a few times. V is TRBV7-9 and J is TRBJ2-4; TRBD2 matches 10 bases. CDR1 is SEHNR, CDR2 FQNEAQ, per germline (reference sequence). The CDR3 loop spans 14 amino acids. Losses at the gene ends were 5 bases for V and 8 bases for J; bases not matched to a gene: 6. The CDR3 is CASSQLAGQDIQYF. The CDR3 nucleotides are TGTGCCAGCAGCCAACTAGCGGGACAGGACATTCAGTACTTC.

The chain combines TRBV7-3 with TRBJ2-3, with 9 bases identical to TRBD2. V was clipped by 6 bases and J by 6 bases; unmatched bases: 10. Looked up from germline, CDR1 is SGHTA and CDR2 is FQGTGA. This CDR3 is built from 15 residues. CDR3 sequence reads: CASSPRGSGSDTQYF. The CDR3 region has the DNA TGTGCCAGCAGTCCCCGGGGTAGCGGGAGTGATACGCAGTATTTT.

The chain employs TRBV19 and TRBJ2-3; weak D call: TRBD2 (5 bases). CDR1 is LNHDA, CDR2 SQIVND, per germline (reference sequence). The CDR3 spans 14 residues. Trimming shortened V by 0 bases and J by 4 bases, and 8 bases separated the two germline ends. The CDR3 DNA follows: TGTGCCAGTAGTATAGATCCTAGCTCAGATACGCAGTATTTT. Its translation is CASSIDPSSDTQYF.

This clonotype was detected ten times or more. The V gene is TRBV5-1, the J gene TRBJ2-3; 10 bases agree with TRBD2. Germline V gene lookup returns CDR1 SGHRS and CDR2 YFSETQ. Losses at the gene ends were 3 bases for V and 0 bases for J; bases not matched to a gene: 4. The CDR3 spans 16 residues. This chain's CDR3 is CASSYRTSGSTDTQYF. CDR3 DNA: TGCGCCAGCAGCTACCGGACTAGCGGAAGCACAGATACGCAGTATTTT.

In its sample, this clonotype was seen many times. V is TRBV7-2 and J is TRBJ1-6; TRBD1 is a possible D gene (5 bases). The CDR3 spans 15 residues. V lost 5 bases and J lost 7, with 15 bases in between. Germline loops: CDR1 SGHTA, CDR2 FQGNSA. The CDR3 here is CASSLSTALNSPLHF. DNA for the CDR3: TGTGCCAGCAGCCTTTCGACAGCCTTAAATTCACCCCTCCACTTT.

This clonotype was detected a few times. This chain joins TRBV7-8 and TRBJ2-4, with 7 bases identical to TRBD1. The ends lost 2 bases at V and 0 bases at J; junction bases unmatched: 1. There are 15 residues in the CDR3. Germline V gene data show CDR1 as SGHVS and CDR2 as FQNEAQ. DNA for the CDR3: TGTGCCAGCAGCTTAAGGGGGCTAGCCAAAAACATTCAGTACTTC. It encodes CASSLRGLAKNIQYF.

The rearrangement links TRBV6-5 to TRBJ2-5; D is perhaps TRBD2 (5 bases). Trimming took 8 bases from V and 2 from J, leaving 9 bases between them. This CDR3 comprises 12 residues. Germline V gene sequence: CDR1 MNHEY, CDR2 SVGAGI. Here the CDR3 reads CASPGKQETQYF. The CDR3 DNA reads TGTGCCAGCCCCGGGAAACAAGAGACCCAGTACTTC.

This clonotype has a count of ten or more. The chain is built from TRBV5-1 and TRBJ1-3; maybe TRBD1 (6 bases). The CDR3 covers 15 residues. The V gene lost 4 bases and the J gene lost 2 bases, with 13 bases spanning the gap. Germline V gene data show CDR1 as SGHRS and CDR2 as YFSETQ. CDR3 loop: CASSPSTGPGNTIYF. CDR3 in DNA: TGCGCCAGCAGCCCTTCGACAGGCCCTGGAAACACCATATATTTT. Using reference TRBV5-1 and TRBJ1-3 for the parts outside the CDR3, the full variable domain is KAGVTQTPRYLIKTRGQQVTLSCSPISGHRSVSWYQQTPGQGLQFLFEYFSETQRNKGNFPGRFSGRQFSNSRSEMNVSTLELGDSALYLCASSPSTGPGNTIYFGEGSWLTVV.

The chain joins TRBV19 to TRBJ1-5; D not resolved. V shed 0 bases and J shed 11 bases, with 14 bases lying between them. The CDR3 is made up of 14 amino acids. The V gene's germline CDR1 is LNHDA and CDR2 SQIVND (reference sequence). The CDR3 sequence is CASSIDPRGVAQHF. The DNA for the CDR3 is TGTGCCAGTAGTATAGATCCGCGGGGAGTGGCCCAGCATTTT.

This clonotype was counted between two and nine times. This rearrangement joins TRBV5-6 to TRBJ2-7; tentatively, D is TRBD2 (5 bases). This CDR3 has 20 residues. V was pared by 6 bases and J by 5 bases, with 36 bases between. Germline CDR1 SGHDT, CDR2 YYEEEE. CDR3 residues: CASTPGTEPLRWESTHEQYF. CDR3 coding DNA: TGTGCCAGCACACCAGGCACGGAACCACTTCGGTGGGAGTCGACCCACGAGCAGTACTTC.

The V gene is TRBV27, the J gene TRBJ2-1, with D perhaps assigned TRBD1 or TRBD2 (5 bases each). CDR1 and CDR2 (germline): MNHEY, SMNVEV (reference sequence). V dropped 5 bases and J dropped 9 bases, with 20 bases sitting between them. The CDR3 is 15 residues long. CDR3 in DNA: TGTGCCAGCAGTCCGGGCCCTGACCCGAGGGGTGAGCAGTTCTTC. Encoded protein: CASSPGPDPRGEQFF.

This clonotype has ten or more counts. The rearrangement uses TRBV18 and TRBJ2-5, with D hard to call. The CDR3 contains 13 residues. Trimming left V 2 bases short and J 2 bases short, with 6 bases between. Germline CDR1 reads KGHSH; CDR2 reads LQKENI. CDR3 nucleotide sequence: TGTGCCAGCTCACCAGGGCCACAAGAGACCCAGTACTTC. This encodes CASSPGPQETQYF.

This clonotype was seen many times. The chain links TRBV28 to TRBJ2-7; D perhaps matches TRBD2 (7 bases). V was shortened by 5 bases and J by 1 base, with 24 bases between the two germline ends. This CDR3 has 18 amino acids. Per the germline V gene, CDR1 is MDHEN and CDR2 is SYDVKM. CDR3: CASSPVFRGRGRSYEQYF. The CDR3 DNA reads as TGTGCCAGCAGTCCCGTATTCCGGGGGCGGGGGCGATCCTACGAGCAGTACTTC.

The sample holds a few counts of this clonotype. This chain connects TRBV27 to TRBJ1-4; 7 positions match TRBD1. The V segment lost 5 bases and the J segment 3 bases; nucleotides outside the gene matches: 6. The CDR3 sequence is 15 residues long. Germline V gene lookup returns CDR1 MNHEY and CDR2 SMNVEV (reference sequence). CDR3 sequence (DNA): TGTGCCAGCAGTCCCTCCGGACAGGCTAATGAAAAACTGTTTTTT. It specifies CASSPSGQANEKLFF. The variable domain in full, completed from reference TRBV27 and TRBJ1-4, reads EAQVTQNPRYLITVTGKKLTVTCSQNMNHEYMSWYRQDPGLGLRQIYYSMNVEVTDKGDVPEGYKVSRKEKRNFPLILESPSPNQTSLYFCASSPSGQANEKLFFGSGTQLSVL.

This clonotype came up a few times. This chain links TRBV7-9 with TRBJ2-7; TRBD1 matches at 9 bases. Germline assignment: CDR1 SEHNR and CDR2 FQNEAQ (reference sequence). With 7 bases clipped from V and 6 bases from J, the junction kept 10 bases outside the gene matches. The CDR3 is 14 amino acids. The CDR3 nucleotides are TGTGCCAGCAACGGACAGGGGAGTGATAGCGAGCAGTACTTC. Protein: CASNGQGSDSEQYF. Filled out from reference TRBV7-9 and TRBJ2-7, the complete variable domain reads DTGVSQNPRHKITKRGQNVTFRCDPISEHNRLYWYRQTLGQGPEFLTYFQNEAQLEKSRLLSDRFSAERPKGSFSTLEIQRTEQGDSAMYLCASNGQGSDSEQYFGPGTRLTVT.

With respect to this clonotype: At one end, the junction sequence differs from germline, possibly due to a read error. DNA for the CDR3: TGCAGTGTTAGAGAGGGGAGGGCTTCTACCTACGAGCAGTACTTC. Translating gives CSVREGRASTYEQYF. This chain links TRBV20-1 with TRBJ2-7; 7 bases are shared with TRBD2. CDR1 is DFQATT and CDR2 is SNEGSKA in the germline V gene (reference sequence). The CDR3 spans 15 residues.

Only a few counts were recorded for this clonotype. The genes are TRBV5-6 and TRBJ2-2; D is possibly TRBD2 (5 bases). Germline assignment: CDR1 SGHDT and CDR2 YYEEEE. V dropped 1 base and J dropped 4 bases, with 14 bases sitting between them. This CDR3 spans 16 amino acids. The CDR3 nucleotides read TGTGCCAGCAGCTTGTTAGGAGAGGGCACCACCGGGGAGCTGTTTTTT. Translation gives CASSLLGEGTTGELFF.

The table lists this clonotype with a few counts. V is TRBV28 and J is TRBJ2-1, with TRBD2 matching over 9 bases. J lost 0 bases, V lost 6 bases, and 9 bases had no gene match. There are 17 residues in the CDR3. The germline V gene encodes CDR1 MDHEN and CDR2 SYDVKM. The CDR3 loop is CASSPLSGRSSYNEQFF. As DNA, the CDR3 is TGTGCCAGCAGCCCTTTAAGCGGGAGGAGCTCCTACAATGAGCAGTTCTTC. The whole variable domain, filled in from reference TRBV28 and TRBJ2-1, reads DVKVTQSSRYLVKRTGEKVFLECVQDMDHENMFWYRQDPGLGLRLIYFSYDVKMKEKGDIPEGYSVSREKKERFSLILESASTNQTSMYLCASSPLSGRSSYNEQFFGPGTRLTVL.

The CDR3 nucleotides read TGTGCCTGGAGGGGACTAGCCTCTTATGGGCAGTTCTTC. Its protein product is CAWRGLASYGQFF. The chain recombines TRBV30 with TRBJ2-1, with 9 bases matching TRBD2. V lost 3 bases and J lost 12; bases outside the gene matches: 9. Looked up from germline, CDR1 is GTSNPN and CDR2 is SVGIG (reference sequence). The CDR3 length is 13 residues.

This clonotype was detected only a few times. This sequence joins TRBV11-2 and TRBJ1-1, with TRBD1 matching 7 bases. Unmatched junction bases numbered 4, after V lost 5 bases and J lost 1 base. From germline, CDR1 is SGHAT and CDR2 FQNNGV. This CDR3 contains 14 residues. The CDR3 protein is CASSHRGQNTEAFF. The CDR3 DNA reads TGTGCCAGCAGCCACAGGGGCCAGAACACTGAAGCTTTCTTT.

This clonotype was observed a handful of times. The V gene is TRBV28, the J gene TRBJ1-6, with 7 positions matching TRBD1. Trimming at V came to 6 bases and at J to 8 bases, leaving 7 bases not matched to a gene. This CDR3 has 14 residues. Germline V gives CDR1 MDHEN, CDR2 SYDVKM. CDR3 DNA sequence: TGTGCCAGCAGCCGGGGACAGAAGGATTCACCCCTCCACTTT. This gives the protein CASSRGQKDSPLHF.